This T cell receptor beta chain stems from a study of beta chain features in type 1 diabetes. Study conclusions and caveats: Moderately but significantly shorter TCRB CDR3s were found in Type 1 diabetes patients in all four CD4+ subsets.

V lost 2 bases to trimming and J lost 2 bases, with 14 bases between them. This CDR3 has 15 amino acids. Germline V CDR1 and CDR2: SQVTM, ANQGSEA. In its sample, this clone was seen a few times. Its antigen is currently unknown. Expressed TCRB transcripts were sequenced because the isolated RNA had all been reverse transcribed beforehand. Some clones are missing from TCRdb's copy, which holds only in-frame ones; the method was immunoSEQ multiplex PCR. The sample comprises more than 100,000 clones, roughly 17% of which are singletons, and 2% to 2.5% rests with the top ten. The clonotype was recovered from a man aged 25-45 years with type 1 diabetes. The V call is TRBV29-1, the J call TRBJ2-3, with D maybe TRBD1 (5 bases). Input material: central memory CD4+ T cells from blood. The CDR3: CSVEKGDSFTDTQYF. For the CDR3, the DNA is TGCAGCGTTGAAAAAGGGGATTCCTTCACAGATACGCAGTATTTT.